This TCR beta chain was identified in a study of OX40 agonist ivuxolimab in advanced cancers. Study results and caveats: CD4+ and CD8+ T cells in blood underwent clonal expansion by week 6 at 0.1 to 3.0 mg/kg.

This table comes from immunoSEQ multiplex PCR, and its TCRdb copy is limited to in-frame clones, with some not included. The data hold 65,000 to 70,000 clones, with over 80% observed a single time. This CDR3 comprises 13 residues. Trimming left V 3 bases short and J 5 bases short, with 10 bases between. The V gene's germline CDR1 is LNHDA and CDR2 SQIVND (reference sequence). As for this clone: The antigen is not known.

V and J are TRBV19 and TRBJ1-1, with a weak D call TRBD1 (6 bases). This TCR came from an adult with an advanced solid tumor such as melanoma, head and neck, liver or kidney cancer. The specimen was CD4+ or CD8+ T cells sorted from blood, collected in a trial of the OX40 agonist ivuxolimab. The CDR3 nucleotides are TGTGCCAGTAGTATGAGACAGGCGACTGAAGCTTTCTTT. It specifies CASSMRQATEAFF.